The 10 T cell receptor beta chains below come from one sample, sequenced in a study of breast tumors, draining lymph nodes, adjacent tissues. Axillary draining lymph nodes of breast cancer patients supplied the node samples. TCRdb reanalysed the multiplex PCR reads using MiXCR and keeps one entry per CDR3 protein. This table holds some 97,000 distinct CDR3 sequences, approximately 21% found once. The sequenced material came from axillary lymph node tissue. These receptors all come from a female donor with breast cancer. Some clones in this sample may be carry-over from other donors' samples.

In its sample, this clonotype was seen many times. The rearrangement links TRBV6-1 to TRBJ1-6; D might be TRBD1 (6 bases). This CDR3 contains 14 residues. V was shortened by 7 bases and J by 6 bases, with 13 bases between the two germline ends. The germline gives CDR1 MNHNS, CDR2 SASEGT. The CDR3 loop reads CASILDRFNSPLHF. CDR3 nucleotide sequence: TGTGCCAGCATTCTGGACAGATTTAATTCACCCCTCCACTTT.

Only a few counts were recorded for this clonotype. Its ends do not fully match the called genes, so a read error is possible. The CDR3 is CAGSRLGTDTQYF. The CDR3 nucleotides read TGTGCCGGCAGTCGACTAGGCACAGATACGCAGTATTTT. The chain couples TRBV12-3 or TRBV12-4 to TRBJ2-3, with a weak D call TRBD2 (6 bases). The CDR3 consists of 13 residues.

This clonotype appeared a few times. CDR3 nucleotide sequence: TGCAGTGCTTTATTGAACACTGAAGCTTTCTTT. This gives the protein CSALLNTEAFF. V is TRBV20-1 and J is TRBJ1-1; D is undetermined. Deletions cut 5 bases from V and 0 bases from J, with 4 bases between. Germline V gene data show CDR1 as DFQATT and CDR2 as SNEGSKA (reference sequence). The CDR3 sequence is 11 residues long.

This clonotype was observed many times. The gene calls are TRBV6-5 and TRBJ1-4; D unresolved. Trimming shortened V by 3 bases and J by 5 bases, and 16 bases separated the two germline ends. The germline V gene encodes CDR1 MNHEY and CDR2 SVGAGI. This CDR3 comprises 16 residues. The DNA of the CDR3 is TGTGCCAGCAGTTATCGCCTCAATTGGGAGAATGAAAAACTGTTTTTT. This sequence encodes CASSYRLNWENEKLFF.

This clonotype occurred many times. The rearrangement uses TRBV20-1 and TRBJ2-7, with 7 bases lining up with TRBD1. V dropped 4 bases and J dropped 4; count of bases not matched to a gene: 7. The germline gives CDR1 DFQATT, CDR2 SNEGSKA (reference sequence). This CDR3 region has 13 residues. The CDR3 loop reads CSATGRGSYEQYF. CDR3 DNA: TGCAGTGCTACGGGCAGGGGGAGTTACGAGCAGTACTTC.

This clonotype has a count of ten or more. The junction departs from the called germline gene at one end, perhaps through a read error. This chain uses TRBV29-1 with TRBJ2-7; tentatively, D is TRBD1 (7 bases). Germline CDR1 and CDR2: SQVTM and ANQGSEA. The CDR3 contains 16 residues. The chain's CDR3 is CSVLTGRDMFSNEQYF. Here the CDR3 DNA reads TGCAGCGTCCTGACAGGGCGGGATATGTTCTCCAACGAGCAGTACTTC.

Many counts were recorded for this clonotype. This rearrangement joins TRBV7-8 to TRBJ1-2, with D possibly TRBD1 on 6 matching bases. V lost 1 base and J 0 bases, leaving 12 bases between the germline ends. The CDR3 extends over 16 amino acids. Germline CDR1 reads SGHVS; CDR2 reads FQNEAQ. CDR3 DNA sequence: TGTGCCAGCAGCTTAGTTTGGGGGCCGTCTAACTATGGCTACACCTTC. It translates to CASSLVWGPSNYGYTF.

This clonotype was counted ten times or more. The chain combines TRBV20-1 with TRBJ1-6, with 8 bases identical to TRBD1. This CDR3 is built from 16 residues. The J segment lost 9 bases and the V segment lost 0 bases, leaving 10 bases of the junction unmatched. Germline assignment: CDR1 DFQATT and CDR2 SNEGSKA (reference sequence). The CDR3: CSARESAGGHVSPLHF. CDR3 bases: TGCAGTGCTAGAGAGTCGGCAGGGGGCCATGTTTCACCCCTCCACTTT.

This clonotype was seen at least ten times. J is TRBJ2-5 and V is TRBV5-1, with D perhaps matching TRBD2 (6 bases). The CDR3 extends over 13 amino acids. Germline V gene sequence: CDR1 SGHRS, CDR2 YFSETQ. Trimming cost V 2 bases and J 3 bases, with 8 bases left between them. CDR3 in amino acids: CASSFPGEETQYF. DNA for the CDR3: TGCGCCAGCAGCTTTCCGGGGGAAGAGACCCAGTACTTC.

This clonotype was detected ten times or more. The rearrangement links TRBV4-1 to TRBJ2-7, with D tentatively TRBD2 (6 bases). Germline V CDR1 and CDR2: MGHRA, YSYEKL. This CDR3 has 15 amino acids. The V and J ends lost 0 bases and 5 bases respectively, with 14 bases between them. The CDR3 loop reads CASSQESGRGNEQYF. The CDR3 nucleotides are TGCGCCAGCAGCCAAGAGTCTGGGCGGGGAAACGAGCAGTACTTC.